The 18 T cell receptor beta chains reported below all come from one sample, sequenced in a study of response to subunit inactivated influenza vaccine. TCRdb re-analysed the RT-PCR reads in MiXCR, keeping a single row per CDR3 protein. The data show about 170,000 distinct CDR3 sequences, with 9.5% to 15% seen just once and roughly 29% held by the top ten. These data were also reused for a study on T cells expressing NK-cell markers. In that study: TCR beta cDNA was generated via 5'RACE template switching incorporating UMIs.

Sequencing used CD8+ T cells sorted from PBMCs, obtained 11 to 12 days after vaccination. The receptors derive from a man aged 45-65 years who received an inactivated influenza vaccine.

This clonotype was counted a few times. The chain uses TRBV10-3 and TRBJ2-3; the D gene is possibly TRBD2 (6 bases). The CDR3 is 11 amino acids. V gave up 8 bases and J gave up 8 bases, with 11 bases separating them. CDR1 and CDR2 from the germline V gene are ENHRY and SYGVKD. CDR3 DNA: TGTGCCATCGTGGTGGGGGGTACGCAGTATTTT. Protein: CAIVVGGTQYF.

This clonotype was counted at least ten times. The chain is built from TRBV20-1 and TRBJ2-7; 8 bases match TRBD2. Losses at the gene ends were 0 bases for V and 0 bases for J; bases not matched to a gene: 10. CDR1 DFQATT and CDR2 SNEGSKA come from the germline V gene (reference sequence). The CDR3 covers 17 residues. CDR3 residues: CSARDRTSGGTSYEQYF. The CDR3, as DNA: TGCAGTGCTAGAGATCGAACTAGCGGAGGGACCTCCTACGAGCAGTACTTC.

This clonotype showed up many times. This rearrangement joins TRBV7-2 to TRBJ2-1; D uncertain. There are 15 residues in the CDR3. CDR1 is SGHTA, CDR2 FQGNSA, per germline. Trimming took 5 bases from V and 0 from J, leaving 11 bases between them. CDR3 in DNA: TGTGCCAGCAGCCCTGTCTCGTTCTCCTACAATGAGCAGTTCTTC. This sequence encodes CASSPVSFSYNEQFF.

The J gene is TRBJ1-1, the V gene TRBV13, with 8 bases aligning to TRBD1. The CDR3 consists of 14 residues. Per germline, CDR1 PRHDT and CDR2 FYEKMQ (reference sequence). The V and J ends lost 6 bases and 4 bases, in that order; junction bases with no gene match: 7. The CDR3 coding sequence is TGTGCCAGCAGTTACGGACAGGGAGGCACTGAAGCTTTCTTT. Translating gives CASSYGQGGTEAFF.

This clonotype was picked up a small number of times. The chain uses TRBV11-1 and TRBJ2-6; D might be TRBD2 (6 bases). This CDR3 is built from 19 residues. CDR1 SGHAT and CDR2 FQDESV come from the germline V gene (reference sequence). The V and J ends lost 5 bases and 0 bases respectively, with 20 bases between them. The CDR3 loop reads CASSHRSHGGSSGANVLTF. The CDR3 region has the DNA TGTGCCAGCAGCCATCGGAGTCATGGGGGGAGCTCTGGGGCCAACGTCCTGACTTTC.

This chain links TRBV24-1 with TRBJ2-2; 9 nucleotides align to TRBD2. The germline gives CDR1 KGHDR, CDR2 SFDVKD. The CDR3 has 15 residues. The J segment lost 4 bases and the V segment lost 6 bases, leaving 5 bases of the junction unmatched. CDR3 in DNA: TGTGCCACCAGTCCTAGCGGGAACCCCACCGGGGAGCTGTTTTTT. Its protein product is CATSPSGNPTGELFF.

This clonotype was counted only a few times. The CDR3 DNA sequence: TGTGCCAGCAGTTTAGACGGGGGGGCCACAGATACGCAGTATTTT. Translating it yields CASSLDGGATDTQYF. The rearrangement links TRBV12-3 or TRBV12-4 to TRBJ2-3; 8 bases match TRBD2. This CDR3 has 15 amino acids. V was clipped by 1 base and J by 2 bases; unmatched bases: 2.

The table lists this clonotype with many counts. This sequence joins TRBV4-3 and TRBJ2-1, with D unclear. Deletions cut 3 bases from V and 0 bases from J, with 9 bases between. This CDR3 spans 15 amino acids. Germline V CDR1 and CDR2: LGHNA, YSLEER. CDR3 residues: CASSHKPDSYNEQFF. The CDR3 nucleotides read TGCGCCAGCAGCCACAAGCCGGACTCCTACAATGAGCAGTTCTTC.

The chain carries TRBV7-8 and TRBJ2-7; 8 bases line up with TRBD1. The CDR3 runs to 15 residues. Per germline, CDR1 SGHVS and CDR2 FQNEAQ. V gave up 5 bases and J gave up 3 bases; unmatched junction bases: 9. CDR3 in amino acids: CASSASRQGSYEQYF. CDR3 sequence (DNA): TGTGCCAGCAGCGCGTCTCGACAGGGGAGCTACGAGCAGTACTTC.

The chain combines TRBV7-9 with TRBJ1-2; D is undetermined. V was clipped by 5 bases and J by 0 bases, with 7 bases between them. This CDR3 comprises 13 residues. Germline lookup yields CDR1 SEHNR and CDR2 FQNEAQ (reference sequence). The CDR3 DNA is TGTGCCAGCAGCCTGAAGTCTAACTATGGCTACACCTTC. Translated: CASSLKSNYGYTF. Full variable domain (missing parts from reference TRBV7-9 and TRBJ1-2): DTGVSQNPRHKITKRGQNVTFRCDPISEHNRLYWYRQTLGQGPEFLTYFQNEAQLEKSRLLSDRFSAERPKGSFSTLEIQRTEQGDSAMYLCASSLKSNYGYTFGSGTRLTVV.

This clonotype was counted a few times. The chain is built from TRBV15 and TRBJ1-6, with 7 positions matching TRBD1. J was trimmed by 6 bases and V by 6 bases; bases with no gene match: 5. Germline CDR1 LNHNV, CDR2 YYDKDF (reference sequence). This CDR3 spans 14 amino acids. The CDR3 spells CATRVGQANSPLHF. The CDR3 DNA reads TGTGCCACCAGAGTCGGACAGGCTAATTCACCCCTCCACTTT. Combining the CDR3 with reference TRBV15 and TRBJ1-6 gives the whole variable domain DAMVIQNPRYQVTQFGKPVTLSCSQTLNHNVMYWYQQKSSQAPKLLFHYYDKDFNNEADTPDNFQSRRPNTSFCFLDIRSPGLGDTAMYLCATRVGQANSPLHFGNGTRLTVT.

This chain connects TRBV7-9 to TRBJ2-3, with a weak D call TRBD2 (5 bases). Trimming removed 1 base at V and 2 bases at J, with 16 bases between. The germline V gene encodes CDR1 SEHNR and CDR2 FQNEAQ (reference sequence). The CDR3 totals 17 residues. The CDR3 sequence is CASSLGPLGSITDTQYF. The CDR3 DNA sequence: TGTGCCAGCAGCTTAGGCCCCCTGGGGAGCATCACAGATACGCAGTATTTT. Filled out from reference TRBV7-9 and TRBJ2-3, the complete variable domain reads DTGVSQNPRHKITKRGQNVTFRCDPISEHNRLYWYRQTLGQGPEFLTYFQNEAQLEKSRLLSDRFSAERPKGSFSTLEIQRTEQGDSAMYLCASSLGPLGSITDTQYFGPGTRLTVL.

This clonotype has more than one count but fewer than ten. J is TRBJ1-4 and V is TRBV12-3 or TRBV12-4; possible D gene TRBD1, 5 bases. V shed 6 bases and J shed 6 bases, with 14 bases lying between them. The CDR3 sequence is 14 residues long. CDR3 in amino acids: CASSSTLGDEKLFF. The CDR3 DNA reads TGTGCCAGCAGCTCCACGTTGGGGGATGAAAAACTGTTTTTT.

The DNA of the CDR3 is TGTGCCAGCAGCCAAGAACAGGGGGGAACCTACAATGAGCAGTTCTTC. It specifies CASSQEQGGTYNEQFF. V usage is TRBV3-1 and J usage is TRBJ2-1; 8 bases are shared with TRBD1. The CDR3 runs to 16 residues. V shed 0 bases and J 2 bases; nucleotides not matched to a gene: 3. CDR1 LGHDT and CDR2 YNNKEL come from the germline V gene (reference sequence).

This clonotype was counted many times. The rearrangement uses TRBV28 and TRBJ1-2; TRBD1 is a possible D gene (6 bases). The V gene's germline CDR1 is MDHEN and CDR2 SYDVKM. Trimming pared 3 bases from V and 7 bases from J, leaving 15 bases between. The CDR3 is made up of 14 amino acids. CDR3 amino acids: CASSLGSGALGYTF. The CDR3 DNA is TGTGCCAGCAGTTTGGGGTCGGGGGCGCTTGGCTACACCTTC.

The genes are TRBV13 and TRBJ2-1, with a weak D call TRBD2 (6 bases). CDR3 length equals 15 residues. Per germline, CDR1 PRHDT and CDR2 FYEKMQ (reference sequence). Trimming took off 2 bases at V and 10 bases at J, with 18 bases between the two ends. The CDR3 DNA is TGTGCCAGCAGCTTACGTCGGGGACTCAAAGGAGAGCAGTTCTTC. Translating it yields CASSLRRGLKGEQFF.

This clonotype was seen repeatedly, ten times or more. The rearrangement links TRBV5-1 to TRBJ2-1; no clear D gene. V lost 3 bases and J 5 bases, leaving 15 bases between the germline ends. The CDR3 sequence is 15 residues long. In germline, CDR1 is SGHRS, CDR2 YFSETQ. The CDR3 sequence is CASSSPGWRHNEQFF. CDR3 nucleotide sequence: TGCGCCAGCAGCTCCCCCGGTTGGCGGCACAATGAGCAGTTCTTC.

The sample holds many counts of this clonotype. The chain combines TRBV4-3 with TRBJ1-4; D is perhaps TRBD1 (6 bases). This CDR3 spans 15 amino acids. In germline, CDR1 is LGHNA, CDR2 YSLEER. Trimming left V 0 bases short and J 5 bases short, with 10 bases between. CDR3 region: CASSQEDSSNEKLFF. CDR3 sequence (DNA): TGCGCCAGCAGCCAAGAGGACAGCTCAAATGAAAAACTGTTTTTT.